These 21 T cell receptor beta chains were sequenced from one sample in a study of blood T cells in healthy people across ages. Sample-barcoded 5' priming and a J-beta primer mix drove a second PCR of roughly 7 to 11 cycles. One entry per CDR3 protein, called by TCRdb with MiXCR from the 5' RACE reads. There are under 2,000,000 distinct CDR3 sequences in the sample; around half occur only once, and roughly 2% lies in the top ten. The sequenced material came from blood. These TCRs come from a woman aged 40 to 50 in good health.

The table lists this clonotype with a few counts. J is TRBJ2-5 and V is TRBV20-1; 9 bases match TRBD1. V dropped 1 base and J dropped 5; count of bases not matched to a gene: 8. The CDR3 extends over 15 amino acids. Germline lookup yields CDR1 DFQATT and CDR2 SNEGSKA (reference sequence). In DNA form, the CDR3 reads TGCAGTGCTAGAGTAGCCCCTGGACAGGGGGAGACCCAGTACTTC. It translates to CSARVAPGQGETQYF.

This clonotype was recorded a few times. The chain has TRBV4-1 and TRBJ2-5; 11 bases map to TRBD2. The CDR3 runs to 15 residues. V trimming: 3 bases; J trimming: 4 bases; junction bases outside the gene matches: 4. Germline V CDR1 and CDR2: MGHRA, YSYEKL. The CDR3 protein is CASSQISGGGETQYF. The CDR3 DNA reads TGCGCCAGCAGCCAGATTAGCGGGGGGGGAGAGACCCAGTACTTC.

The chain is built from TRBV3-1 and TRBJ2-3; weak D call: TRBD2 (5 bases). V was cut by 1 base and J by 3 bases, with 11 bases left in between. Germline CDR1 LGHDT, CDR2 YNNKEL (reference sequence). CDR3 length: 15 amino acids. The DNA of the CDR3 is TGTGCCAGCAGCCAAGGAAACGGGGAGACAGATACGCAGTATTTT. This translates into CASSQGNGETDTQYF.

This clonotype was seen only a few times. The chain uses TRBV29-1 and TRBJ2-5; D is unresolved. CDR1 is SQVTM and CDR2 is ANQGSEA in the germline V gene. This CDR3 is built from 14 residues. Between the trimmed V and J ends, which lost 3 bases and 5 bases, there was a span of 16 bases. CDR3 protein: CSVENPVSRETQYF. CDR3 nucleotide sequence: TGCAGCGTTGAGAACCCGGTCAGCCGGGAGACCCAGTACTTC.

Only a few counts were recorded for this clonotype. The rearrangement uses TRBV27 and TRBJ2-4; 9 positions agree with TRBD1. The assigned J gene may be wrong: the sequence end matches TRBJ2-7 better. The CDR3 covers 14 residues. Germline-derived CDR1 and CDR2 are MNHEY and SMNVEV (reference sequence). CDR3 nucleotide sequence: TGTGCCAGCAGCCGGGACAGGGTCATCAACGAGCAGTACTTC. Its protein product is CASSRDRVINEQYF.

Only a few counts were recorded for this clonotype. J is TRBJ2-6 and V is TRBV27; D is unresolved. V dropped 5 bases and J dropped 0 bases, with 11 bases sitting between them. The CDR3 covers 16 residues. Germline V gene data show CDR1 as MNHEY and CDR2 as SMNVEV (reference sequence). The CDR3 bases are TGTGCCAGCAGTCACCGGATAATCTCTGGGGCCAACGTCCTGACTTTC. Translated, it gives CASSHRIISGANVLTF.

The V and J genes are TRBV4-2 and TRBJ2-3, with 10 bases fitting TRBD1. Germline CDR1 and CDR2: LGHNA and YNFKEQ. Trimming cost V 7 bases and J 8 bases; bases outside gene matches: 15. The CDR3 is made up of 16 amino acids. The CDR3 region is CASTETGTGVGGTQYF. The CDR3, as DNA: TGTGCCAGCACCGAAACCGGGACAGGGGTAGGCGGTACGCAGTATTTT.

This clonotype was observed a few times. The chain has TRBV25-1 and TRBJ2-1, with no clear D. The CDR3 sequence is 13 residues long. Trimming left V 0 bases short and J 3 bases short, with 3 bases between. Germline lookup yields CDR1 MGHDK and CDR2 SYGVNS. The CDR3 sequence is CASSEYGYNEQFF. The DNA for the CDR3 is TGTGCCAGCAGTGAATACGGCTACAATGAGCAGTTCTTC.

J is TRBJ1-1 and V is TRBV5-1; TRBD1 aligns across 7 bases. Trimming at V came to 4 bases and at J to 6 bases, leaving 6 bases not matched to a gene. Germline lookup yields CDR1 SGHRS and CDR2 YFSETQ. The CDR3 sequence is 13 residues long. The CDR3 loop is CASSPKGTAEAFF. For the CDR3, the DNA is TGCGCCAGCAGCCCAAAGGGGACAGCTGAAGCTTTCTTT.

This clonotype has a handful of counts. The genes are TRBV4-1 and TRBJ2-5, with D possibly being TRBD1 (6 bases). Per germline, CDR1 MGHRA and CDR2 YSYEKL. This CDR3 is built from 16 residues. Trimming stripped 0 bases from V and 2 bases from J, with 13 bases between. CDR3 sequence reads: CASSQDGSTGQETQYF. The CDR3 nucleotides are TGCGCCAGCAGCCAAGATGGGTCCACAGGGCAAGAGACCCAGTACTTC.

This clonotype was found many times. The gene calls are TRBV4-3 and TRBJ2-1; 8 positions match TRBD1. The CDR3 sequence is 16 residues long. Germline V gene lookup returns CDR1 LGHNA and CDR2 YSLEER. Unmatched junction bases numbered 4, after V lost 1 base and J lost 2 bases. The CDR3 DNA follows: TGCGCCAGCAGCCAAGCCCCAGGGGGCGCCTACAATGAGCAGTTCTTC. Translated, it gives CASSQAPGGAYNEQFF.

V gene TRBV20-1 combines with J gene TRBJ1-2; 7 positions match TRBD1. The CDR3 totals 14 residues. CDR1 is DFQATT, CDR2 SNEGSKA, per germline (reference sequence). V lost 1 base, J lost 4 bases, and 6 bases stayed unmatched. CDR3 bases: TGCAGTGCTAGAGCCGGGACAGAAGTCTATGGCTACACCTTC. Residues: CSARAGTEVYGYTF.

This clonotype appeared a few times. This chain links TRBV12-3 or TRBV12-4 with TRBJ2-1; TRBD1 matches at 9 bases. The CDR3 has 14 amino acids. Unmatched junction bases numbered 5, after V lost 6 bases and J lost 5 bases. DNA for the CDR3: TGTGCCAGCAGGCCGGGACAGGGCAACAATGAGCAGTTCTTC. Its protein is CASRPGQGNNEQFF.

This clonotype has only a few counts. V is TRBV7-9 and J is TRBJ1-2; 8 nucleotides agree with TRBD1. The CDR3 is made up of 16 amino acids. The V and J ends lost 4 bases and 4 bases, in that order; junction bases with no gene match: 11. The germline V gene encodes CDR1 SEHNR and CDR2 FQNEAQ (reference sequence). The CDR3 DNA is TGTGCCAGCAGCTCAGCCTTGGGACAGGAGTTCTATGGCTACACCTTC. Translated: CASSSALGQEFYGYTF.

In this sample, this clonotype turned up a few times. This chain uses TRBV28 with TRBJ2-5, with D perhaps TRBD2 (6 bases). CDR1 is MDHEN, CDR2 SYDVKM, per germline. The CDR3 contains 14 residues. V lost 6 bases and J lost 7, with 18 bases in between. In nucleotides, the CDR3 is TGTGCCAGCAGGAAAGTCTACCAGGGAGGGACCCAGTACTTC. It yields the protein CASRKVYQGGTQYF.

This chain uses TRBV18 with TRBJ2-7; 7 bases match TRBD2. With V trimmed by 0 bases and J by 0 bases, 5 bases remained unmatched. This CDR3 contains 16 residues. Germline V gives CDR1 KGHSH, CDR2 LQKENI. DNA of the CDR3: TGTGCCAGCTCACCACCTCTAGCGGACGTCTCCTACGAGCAGTACTTC. It yields the protein CASSPPLADVSYEQYF.

CDR3 region: CASSRTQTNQPQHF. For the CDR3, the DNA is TGTGCCAGCAGTCGGACACAGACGAATCAGCCCCAGCATTTT. This chain links TRBV6-2 or TRBV6-3 with TRBJ1-5; D possibly corresponds to TRBD1 (5 bases). Per germline, CDR1 MNHEY and CDR2 SVGEGT. The length of the CDR3 is 14 residues. Trimming stripped 5 bases from V and 4 bases from J, with 12 bases between.

Only a few counts were recorded for this clonotype. The rearrangement joins TRBV6-6 to TRBJ2-3, with TRBD2 matching 9 bases. V was pared by 2 bases and J by 3 bases, with 6 bases of the junction left unmatched. Germline V gene sequence: CDR1 MNHNY, CDR2 SVGAGI (reference sequence). The CDR3 is 16 residues long. The CDR3 DNA reads TGTGCCAGCAGTTACGACGCGGGGGGGTTAACAGATACGCAGTATTTT. The encoded protein is CASSYDAGGLTDTQYF.

The chain links TRBV9 to TRBJ2-1; unclear D gene. The length of the CDR3 is 13 residues. Germline V CDR1 and CDR2: SGDLS, YYNGEE. Trimming removed 0 bases from V and 10 bases from J, with 11 bases in between. In DNA, the CDR3 is TGTGCCAGCAGCGTAGCTACTTTTAACGAGCAGTTCTTC. Translation gives CASSVATFNEQFF.

J is TRBJ1-4 and V is TRBV4-2; D gene uncertain. The CDR3 is made up of 13 amino acids. V lost 8 bases and J lost 3, with 10 bases in between. CDR1 is LGHNA, CDR2 YNFKEQ, per germline. The CDR3: CASLRGPNEKLFF. CDR3 DNA: TGTGCCAGCCTACGGGGTCCTAATGAAAAACTGTTTTTT.

This clonotype was detected ten times or more. Because the CDR3's place on the DNA is in doubt, the DNA is left out and the CDR3 is given as listed by TCRdb. The chain joins TRBV13 to TRBJ2-4; the DNA was not compared with TRBD1, the D call given in the table. Germline-derived CDR1 and CDR2 are PRHDT and FYEKMQ (reference sequence). The CDR3 spans 12 residues, counting both ends. Here the CDR3 reads CASSVGAGAKYF.